A selection of T cell receptor beta chains follows, all from one sample in a study of blood T cell repertoires in COVID-19. The protocol was immunoSEQ multiplex PCR, while the TCRdb copy is restricted to in-frame clones and leaves out a portion. The sample lists nearly 70,000 clones, roughly 80% occurring once. The specimen was peripheral blood. These receptors were taken from a woman older than 75 with acute or convalescent COVID-19. The CDR3 runs from the conserved cysteine through the conserved F or W. Each record gives: CDR3 length, clone size, D gene, J gene, V gene, CDR3 protein, CDR3 DNA. The D gene is left open where the match is weak. A row's size may be missing; if present it is once, few, many or a size class.

len: 14; abundance: NA; d_gene: NA; j_gene: TRBJ1-4; v_gene: TRBV14; CDR3aa: CASSQGHRGEKLFF; CDR3nt: TGTGCCAGCAGCCAGGGCCACCGGGGGGAAAAACTGTTTTTT
len: 14; abundance: NA; d_gene: TRBD1; j_gene: TRBJ1-2; v_gene: TRBV6-2/TRBV6-3; CDR3aa: CASSYGQVYYGYTF; CDR3nt: TGTGCCAGCAGTTACGGACAGGTCTACTATGGCTACACCTTC
len: 15; abundance: NA; d_gene: TRBD1; j_gene: TRBJ1-2; v_gene: TRBV23-1; CDR3aa: CASSQSRTGARGYTF; CDR3nt: TGCGCCAGCAGTCAATCGCGGACAGGGGCTCGTGGCTACACCTTC
len: 13; abundance: NA; d_gene: NA; j_gene: TRBJ2-5; v_gene: TRBV19; CDR3aa: CASSPAGQETQYF; CDR3nt: TGTGCCAGTAGCCCCGCGGGGCAAGAGACCCAGTACTTC
len: 15; abundance: NA; d_gene: NA; j_gene: TRBJ2-4; v_gene: TRBV6-5; CDR3aa: CASSSGGQAKNIQYF; CDR3nt: TGTGCCAGCAGTTCAGGGGGGCAAGCCAAAAACATTCAGTACTTC
len: 17; abundance: few; d_gene: NA; j_gene: TRBJ1-3; v_gene: TRBV9; CDR3aa: CASSPKHTANSGNTIYF; CDR3nt: TGTGCCAGCAGCCCCAAACACACAGCAAACTCTGGAAACACCATATATTTT
len: 15; abundance: NA; d_gene: TRBD1; j_gene: TRBJ2-1; v_gene: TRBV5-1; CDR3aa: CASSPRQGSNNEQFF; CDR3nt: TGCGCCAGCAGCCCACGACAGGGGAGCAACAATGAGCAGTTCTTC
len: 13; abundance: few; d_gene: NA; j_gene: TRBJ1-1; v_gene: TRBV5-1; CDR3aa: CASSSSLRGRAFF; CDR3nt: TGCGCCAGCAGCTCTAGCCTCAGGGGTCGAGCTTTCTTT
len: 16; abundance: NA; d_gene: TRBD1; j_gene: TRBJ1-5; v_gene: TRBV19; CDR3aa: CASSFGTGGRGQPQHF; CDR3nt: TGTGCCAGTAGTTTCGGGACAGGGGGCAGAGGTCAGCCCCAGCATTTT
len: 18; abundance: NA; d_gene: TRBD2; j_gene: TRBJ2-5; v_gene: TRBV30; CDR3aa: CAWSAGTSGRLYQETQYF; CDR3nt: TGTGCCTGGAGCGCCGGGACTAGCGGGCGGCTGTACCAAGAGACCCAGTACTTC
len: 13; abundance: NA; d_gene: NA; j_gene: TRBJ1-5; v_gene: TRBV7-2; CDR3aa: CASSEQGNQPQHF; CDR3nt: TGTGCCAGCAGCGAACAGGGAAACCAGCCCCAGCATTTT
len: 14; abundance: NA; d_gene: NA; j_gene: TRBJ1-5; v_gene: TRBV6-1; CDR3aa: CASSENGGLEPQHF; CDR3nt: TGTGCCAGCAGTGAAAATGGAGGGCTCGAGCCCCAGCATTTT
len: 14; abundance: NA; d_gene: NA; j_gene: TRBJ2-7; v_gene: TRBV9; CDR3aa: CASSPLSETYEQYF; CDR3nt: TGTGCCAGCAGCCCCTTATCCGAGACCTACGAGCAGTACTTC
len: 16; abundance: NA; d_gene: NA; j_gene: TRBJ1-5; v_gene: TRBV14; CDR3aa: CASSQGQEDSNQPQHF; CDR3nt: TGTGCCAGCAGCCAAGGCCAGGAAGATAGCAATCAGCCCCAGCATTTT
len: 17; abundance: NA; d_gene: TRBD1; j_gene: TRBJ2-1; v_gene: TRBV5-1; CDR3aa: CASSSRPDRAYYNEQFF; CDR3nt: TGCGCCAGCAGCTCCCGACCGGACAGGGCTTACTACAATGAGCAGTTCTTC
len: 14; abundance: NA; d_gene: TRBD1; j_gene: TRBJ1-1; v_gene: TRBV6-5; CDR3aa: CATGDRGMNTEAFF; CDR3nt: TGTGCCACTGGGGACAGGGGCATGAACACTGAAGCTTTCTTT
len: 16; abundance: NA; d_gene: TRBD1; j_gene: TRBJ2-2; v_gene: TRBV5-1; CDR3aa: CASRTGTGYETGELFF; CDR3nt: TGCGCCAGCAGGACCGGGACAGGGTATGAGACCGGGGAGCTGTTTTTT
len: 16; abundance: NA; d_gene: NA; j_gene: TRBJ2-5; v_gene: TRBV5-1; CDR3aa: CASSGGQGGYQETQYF; CDR3nt: TGCGCCAGCAGCGGAGGCCAGGGGGGATATCAAGAGACCCAGTACTTC
len: 13; abundance: once; d_gene: TRBD2; j_gene: TRBJ2-7; v_gene: TRBV14; CDR3aa: CASSPTSGGAQYF; CDR3nt: TGTGCCAGCAGCCCGACTAGCGGGGGGGCCCAGTACTTC
len: 15; abundance: few; d_gene: TRBD1; j_gene: TRBJ1-2; v_gene: TRBV19; CDR3aa: CASSIGTGTGVGYTF; CDR3nt: TGTGCCAGTAGTATTGGGACCGGGACAGGGGTCGGCTACACCTTC
len: 15; abundance: few; d_gene: NA; j_gene: TRBJ2-3; v_gene: TRBV2; CDR3aa: CASKRDSPSTDTQYF; CDR3nt: TGTGCCAGCAAAAGAGACTCCCCTAGCACAGATACGCAGTATTTT
len: 14; abundance: NA; d_gene: NA; j_gene: TRBJ1-5; v_gene: TRBV2; CDR3aa: CASSEFGLLQPQHF; CDR3nt: TGTGCCAGCAGTGAGTTCGGGTTACTTCAGCCCCAGCATTTT
len: 15; abundance: NA; d_gene: NA; j_gene: TRBJ2-3; v_gene: TRBV13; CDR3aa: CASSTAGTSTDTQYF; CDR3nt: TGTGCCAGCAGCACGGCGGGGACTAGCACAGATACGCAGTATTTT
len: 15; abundance: NA; d_gene: TRBD1; j_gene: TRBJ2-5; v_gene: TRBV11-2; CDR3aa: CASSIVGTVQETQYF; CDR3nt: TGTGCCAGCAGCATCGTCGGGACAGTCCAAGAGACCCAGTACTTC
len: 14; abundance: NA; d_gene: NA; j_gene: TRBJ2-5; v_gene: TRBV2; CDR3aa: CASSVQGIQETQYF; CDR3nt: TGTGCCAGCAGTGTCCAGGGCATTCAGGAGACCCAGTACTTC
len: 14; abundance: NA; d_gene: NA; j_gene: TRBJ2-3; v_gene: TRBV5-1; CDR3aa: CASSLSGGADTQYF; CDR3nt: TGCGCCAGCAGCTTGTCCGGGGGAGCAGATACGCAGTATTTT
len: 13; abundance: few; d_gene: NA; j_gene: TRBJ1-6; v_gene: TRBV12-3/TRBV12-4; CDR3aa: CASSLSVNSPLHF; CDR3nt: TGTGCCAGCAGTTTATCTGTGAATTCACCCCTCCACTTT
len: 14; abundance: once; d_gene: NA; j_gene: TRBJ1-1; v_gene: TRBV19; CDR3aa: CASSIGGTSRLAFF; CDR3nt: TGTGCCAGTAGTATAGGCGGGACGTCGAGGTTAGCTTTCTTT
len: 16; abundance: NA; d_gene: TRBD1; j_gene: TRBJ1-6; v_gene: TRBV2; CDR3aa: CASNPSQGAPNSPLHF; CDR3nt: TGTGCCAGCAACCCCTCCCAGGGGGCACCTAATTCACCCCTCCACTTT
len: 16; abundance: NA; d_gene: NA; j_gene: TRBJ2-1; v_gene: TRBV5-1; CDR3aa: CASSLVASSSNSEQFF; CDR3nt: TGCGCCAGCAGCTTGGTGGCTAGCAGTTCCAACAGTGAGCAGTTCTTC